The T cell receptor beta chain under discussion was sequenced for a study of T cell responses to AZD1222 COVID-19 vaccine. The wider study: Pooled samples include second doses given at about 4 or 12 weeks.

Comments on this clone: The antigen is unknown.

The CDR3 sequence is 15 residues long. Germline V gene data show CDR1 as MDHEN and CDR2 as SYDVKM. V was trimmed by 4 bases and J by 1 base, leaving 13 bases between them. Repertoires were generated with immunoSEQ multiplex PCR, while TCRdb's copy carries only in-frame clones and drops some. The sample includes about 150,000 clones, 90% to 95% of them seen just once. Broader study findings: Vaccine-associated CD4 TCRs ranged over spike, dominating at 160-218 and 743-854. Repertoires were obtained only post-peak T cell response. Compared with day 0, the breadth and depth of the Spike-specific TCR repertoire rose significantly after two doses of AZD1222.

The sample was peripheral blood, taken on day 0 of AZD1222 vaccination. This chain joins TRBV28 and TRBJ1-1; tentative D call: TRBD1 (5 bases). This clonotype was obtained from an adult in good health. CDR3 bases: TGTGCCAGCAGTTCGTCAGGGCAAAGGAACACTGAAGCTTTCTTT. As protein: CASSSSGQRNTEAFF.